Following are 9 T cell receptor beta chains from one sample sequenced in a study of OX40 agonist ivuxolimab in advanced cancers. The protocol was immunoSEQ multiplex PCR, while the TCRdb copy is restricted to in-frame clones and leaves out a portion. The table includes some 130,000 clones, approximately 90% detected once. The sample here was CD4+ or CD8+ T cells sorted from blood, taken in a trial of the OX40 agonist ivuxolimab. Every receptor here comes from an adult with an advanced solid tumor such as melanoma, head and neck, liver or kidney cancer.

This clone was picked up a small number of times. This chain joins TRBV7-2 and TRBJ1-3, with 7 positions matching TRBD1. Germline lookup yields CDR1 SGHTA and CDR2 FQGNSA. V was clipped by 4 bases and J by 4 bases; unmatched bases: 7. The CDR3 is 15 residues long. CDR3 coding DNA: TGTGCCAGCAGCTCCAACAGGGGAGGCGGAAACACCATATATTTT. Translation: CASSSNRGGGNTIYF.

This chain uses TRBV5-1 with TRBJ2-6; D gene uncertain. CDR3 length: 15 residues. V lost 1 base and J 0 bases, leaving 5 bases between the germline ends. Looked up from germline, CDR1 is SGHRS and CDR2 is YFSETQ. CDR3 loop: CASSLFLSGANVLTF. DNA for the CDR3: TGCGCCAGCAGCTTGTTCCTCTCTGGGGCCAACGTCCTGACTTTC.

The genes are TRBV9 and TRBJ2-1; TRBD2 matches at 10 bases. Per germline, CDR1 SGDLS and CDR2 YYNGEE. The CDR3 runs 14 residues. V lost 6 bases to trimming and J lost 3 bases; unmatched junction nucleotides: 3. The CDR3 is CASNRLAGYNEQFF. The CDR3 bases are TGTGCCAGCAACCGACTAGCGGGCTACAATGAGCAGTTCTTC.

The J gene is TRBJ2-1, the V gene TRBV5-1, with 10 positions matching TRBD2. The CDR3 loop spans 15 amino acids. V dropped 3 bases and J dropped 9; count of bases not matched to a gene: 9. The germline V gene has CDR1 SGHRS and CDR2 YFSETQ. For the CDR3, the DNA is TGCGCCAGCAGCTCATTAGCGGGAGGAGGGTCTGAGCAGTTCTTC. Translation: CASSSLAGGGSEQFF.

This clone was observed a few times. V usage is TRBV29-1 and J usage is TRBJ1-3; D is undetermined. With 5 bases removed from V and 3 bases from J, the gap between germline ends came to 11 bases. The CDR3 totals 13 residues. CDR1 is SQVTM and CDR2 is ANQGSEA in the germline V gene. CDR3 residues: CSVSTQIGNTIYF. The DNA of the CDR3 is TGCAGCGTTTCGACACAGATTGGAAACACCATATATTTT.

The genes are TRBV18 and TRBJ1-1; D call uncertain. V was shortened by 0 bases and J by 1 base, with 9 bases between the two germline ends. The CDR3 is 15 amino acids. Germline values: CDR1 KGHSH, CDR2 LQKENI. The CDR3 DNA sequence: TGTGCCAGCTCACCACCAGGCAGCCAGAACACTGAAGCTTTCTTT. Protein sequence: CASSPPGSQNTEAFF.

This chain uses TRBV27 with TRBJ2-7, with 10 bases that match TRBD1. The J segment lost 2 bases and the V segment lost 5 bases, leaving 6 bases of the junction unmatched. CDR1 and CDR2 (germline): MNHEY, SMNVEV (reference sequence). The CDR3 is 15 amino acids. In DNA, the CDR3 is TGTGCCAGCAGTGGAGGACAGGGGGGTACCTACGAGCAGTACTTC. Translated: CASSGGQGGTYEQYF.

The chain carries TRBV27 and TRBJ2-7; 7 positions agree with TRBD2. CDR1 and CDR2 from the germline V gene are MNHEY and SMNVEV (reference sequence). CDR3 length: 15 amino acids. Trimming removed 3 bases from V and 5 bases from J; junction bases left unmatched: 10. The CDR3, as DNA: TGTGCCAGCAGTTTGGAAGCGGGGACCTTCAACGAGCAGTACTTC. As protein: CASSLEAGTFNEQYF.

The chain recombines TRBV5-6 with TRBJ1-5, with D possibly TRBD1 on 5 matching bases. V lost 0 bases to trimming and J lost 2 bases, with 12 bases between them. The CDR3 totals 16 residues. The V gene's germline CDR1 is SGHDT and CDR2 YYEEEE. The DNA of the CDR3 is TGTGCCAGCAGCTTGGTCACGGGGACCGGCAATCAGCCCCAGCATTTT. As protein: CASSLVTGTGNQPQHF.